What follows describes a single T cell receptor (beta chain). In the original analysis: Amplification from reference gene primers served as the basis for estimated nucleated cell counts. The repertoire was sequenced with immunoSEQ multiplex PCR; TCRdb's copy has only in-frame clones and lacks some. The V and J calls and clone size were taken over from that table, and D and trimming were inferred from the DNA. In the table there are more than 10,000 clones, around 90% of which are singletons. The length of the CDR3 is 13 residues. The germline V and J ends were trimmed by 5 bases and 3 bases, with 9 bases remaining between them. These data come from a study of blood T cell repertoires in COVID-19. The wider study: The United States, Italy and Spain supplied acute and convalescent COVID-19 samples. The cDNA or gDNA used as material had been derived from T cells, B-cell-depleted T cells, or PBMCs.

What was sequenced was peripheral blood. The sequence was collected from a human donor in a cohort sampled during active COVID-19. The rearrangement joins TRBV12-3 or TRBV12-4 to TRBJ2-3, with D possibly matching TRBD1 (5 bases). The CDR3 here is CASSPQGTDTQYF. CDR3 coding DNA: TGTGCCAGCAGTCCCCAGGGAACAGATACGCAGTATTTT.